The sequence of this T cell receptor beta chain was determined in a study of human T cells and chemical hapten exposure. Study-wide results and limits: Expanded TCR sets contained significantly more large CDR3 similarity clusters than controls. DPC sensitization did not alter TCRs above 1 in 1000 frequency.

This clonotype has a handful of counts. What it binds is not known. Time point described: patch test 2, 6 weeks after DPC sensitization. Indicated treatment: therapeutic diphenylcyclopropenone sensitization with weekly scalp DPC. Donors were 18 to 70-year-old alopecia patients suitable for DPC. V dropped 2 bases and J dropped 7 bases, with 8 bases sitting between them. There are 13 residues in the CDR3. From germline, CDR1 is MNHEY and CDR2 SMNVEV (reference sequence). TCRdb fed the RACE reads into MiXCR, producing one record per CDR3 protein. This sample has approximately 350,000 distinct CDR3 sequences, with about 6.3% found just once.

The gene calls are TRBV27 and TRBJ2-2; D might be TRBD2 (6 bases). This TCR was sampled from a woman aged 18-29 years with alopecia areata. Some clones in this sample may be carry-over from other donors' samples. Sequenced here: whole blood, sampled in connection with sensitization to the hapten diphenylcyclopropenone (DPC). The DNA of the CDR3 is TGTGCCAGCAGTTTACTAGCGCGCGGGGAGCTGTTTTTT. Amino acid sequence: CASSLLARGELFF.